This is a list of T cell receptor beta chains from one sample in a study of blood T cell repertoires in COVID-19. Repertoires were generated with immunoSEQ multiplex PCR, while TCRdb's copy carries only in-frame clones and drops some. This sample carries around 87,000 clones, around four fifths of them seen once, and the ten largest clones take around a tenth. The specimen was peripheral blood. The receptors were sampled from a woman older than 75 with acute or convalescent COVID-19. CDR3s include the opening cysteine and the closing phenylalanine or tryptophan. The order of the fields is J gene, V gene, clone size, CDR3 protein. Part of the rows lack a size; the others show once, few, many or a class for expanded clones.

j_call: TRBJ1-6; v_call: TRBV13; clone_size: NA; cdr3_aa: CASSFGTGPNSPLHF
j_call: TRBJ2-7; v_call: TRBV19; clone_size: NA; cdr3_aa: CASSNLAGSYEQYF
j_call: TRBJ2-3; v_call: TRBV30; clone_size: NA; cdr3_aa: CAWTPGPGDPTDTQYF
j_call: TRBJ2-3; v_call: TRBV11-2; clone_size: NA; cdr3_aa: CASSETSGFTDTQYF
j_call: TRBJ1-2; v_call: TRBV7-9; clone_size: NA; cdr3_aa: CASSLLSYGYTF
j_call: TRBJ1-1; v_call: TRBV4-3; clone_size: NA; cdr3_aa: CASSQSIWAGEAFF
j_call: TRBJ2-5; v_call: TRBV11-2; clone_size: NA; cdr3_aa: CASSLGTSGKTQYF
j_call: TRBJ2-2; v_call: TRBV6-2/TRBV6-3; clone_size: NA; cdr3_aa: CASSARQGVTGELFF
j_call: TRBJ1-4; v_call: TRBV7-2; clone_size: once; cdr3_aa: CASRERGQNDEKLFF
j_call: TRBJ2-6; v_call: TRBV5-8; clone_size: once; cdr3_aa: CASSLDNSGANVLTF
j_call: TRBJ2-5; v_call: TRBV28; clone_size: NA; cdr3_aa: CASRIRGSRAYVQRERQETQYF
j_call: TRBJ1-1; v_call: TRBV2; clone_size: few; cdr3_aa: CASFWPTEAFF
j_call: TRBJ2-5; v_call: TRBV28; clone_size: NA; cdr3_aa: CASSSPKLAPSLQETQYF
j_call: TRBJ1-6; v_call: TRBV6-6; clone_size: NA; cdr3_aa: CASSYGSNSPLHF
j_call: TRBJ1-2; v_call: TRBV28; clone_size: NA; cdr3_aa: CASSPHSIGQGTNYGYTF
j_call: TRBJ2-7; v_call: TRBV18; clone_size: few; cdr3_aa: CASSSKTGTSGYEQYF
j_call: TRBJ1-2; v_call: TRBV30; clone_size: NA; cdr3_aa: CAWSAKQGQANYGYTF
j_call: TRBJ1-5; v_call: TRBV30; clone_size: NA; cdr3_aa: CAWSTGSSNQPQHF
j_call: TRBJ2-5; v_call: TRBV5-6; clone_size: NA; cdr3_aa: CASSLVGGEETQYF
j_call: TRBJ2-5; v_call: TRBV28; clone_size: NA; cdr3_aa: CASRGIETQYF
j_call: TRBJ1-4; v_call: TRBV4-1; clone_size: NA; cdr3_aa: CASSQVTGGEEKLFF
j_call: TRBJ2-1; v_call: TRBV3-1/TRBV3-2; clone_size: NA; cdr3_aa: CASSQEGERGEQFF